A single sample gave rise to the 28 T cell receptor beta chains below, sequenced in a study of blood T cell repertoires in COVID-19. Assay used: immunoSEQ multiplex PCR; TCRdb lists only in-frame clones, some missing. The table includes some 220,000 clones, approximately 85% detected once. Source material: peripheral blood. The receptors shown here come from a woman aged 65 to 85 with COVID-19, enrolled during active disease.

This chain uses TRBV4-3 with TRBJ2-2; 8 bases match TRBD1. The CDR3 consists of 16 residues. V gave up 3 bases and J gave up 3 bases; unmatched junction bases: 6. CDR1 and CDR2 from the germline V gene are LGHNA and YSLEER. The chain's CDR3 is CASSHGQGLYTGELFF. The CDR3 DNA follows: TGCGCCAGCAGCCATGGACAGGGATTGTACACCGGGGAGCTGTTTTTT.

CDR3 DNA: TGTGCCAGCAGCCTCAGGGGGACTGAAGCTTTCTTT. Protein: CASSLRGTEAFF. The V and J genes are TRBV3-1 (or the pseudogene TRBV3-2) and TRBJ1-1; 7 bases align to TRBD1. This CDR3 contains 12 residues. Germline lookup yields CDR1 LGHDT and CDR2 YNNKEL (reference sequence). V dropped 4 bases and J dropped 5; count of bases not matched to a gene: 1.

This clone was observed once. The V and J genes are TRBV29-1 and TRBJ1-2, with TRBD1 matching over 8 bases. The CDR3 is 13 amino acids. Germline V gene lookup returns CDR1 SQVTM and CDR2 ANQGSEA. V trimming: 3 bases; J trimming: 9 bases; junction bases outside the gene matches: 9. This CDR3 is CSVDLTGETSYTF. The CDR3 bases are TGCAGCGTTGACTTGACAGGGGAAACGAGCTACACCTTC.

The chain links TRBV18 to TRBJ1-1; 7 bases match TRBD1. There are 13 residues in the CDR3. V was pared by 6 bases and J by 5 bases, with 6 bases of the junction left unmatched. Germline assignment: CDR1 KGHSH and CDR2 LQKENI. The CDR3 loop reads CASSLEGATEAFF. The DNA of the CDR3 is TGTGCCAGCTCCCTGGAGGGGGCGACTGAAGCTTTCTTT.

The V call is TRBV19, the J call TRBJ1-3; 7 positions match TRBD1. This CDR3 comprises 15 residues. The V gene's germline CDR1 is LNHDA and CDR2 SQIVND (reference sequence). V dropped 10 bases and J dropped 1; count of bases not matched to a gene: 10. The CDR3 reads CATARQGSSGNTIYF. The CDR3 nucleotides are TGTGCCACCGCACGACAGGGCTCATCTGGAAACACCATATATTTT.

The genes are TRBV24-1 and TRBJ2-2; D perhaps matches TRBD2 (7 bases). CDR1 is KGHDR, CDR2 SFDVKD, per germline. The CDR3 loop spans 14 amino acids. Trimming shortened V by 10 bases and J by 3 bases, and 14 bases separated the two germline ends. The CDR3 loop reads CATRGGVDTGELFF. The DNA for the CDR3 is TGTGCCACGAGGGGGGGCGTGGACACCGGGGAGCTGTTTTTT.

The V gene is TRBV7-2, the J gene TRBJ1-1; unclear D gene. The CDR3 covers 14 residues. Germline CDR1 reads SGHTA; CDR2 reads FQGNSA. V dropped 5 bases and J dropped 0 bases, with 10 bases sitting between them. The CDR3 nucleotides are TGTGCCAGCAGCCTAGGCCCGGTGAACACTGAAGCTTTCTTT. Protein sequence: CASSLGPVNTEAFF.

This clone occurred a few times. The rearrangement uses TRBV9 and TRBJ2-7; a possible D gene is TRBD1 (5 bases). There are 14 residues in the CDR3. Trimming removed 3 bases from V and 2 bases from J, with 12 bases in between. Germline V gene lookup returns CDR1 SGDLS and CDR2 YYNGEE. As DNA, the CDR3 is TGTGCCAGCAGCGCAGGGTTTAGAACCTACGAGCAGTACTTC. Encoded protein: CASSAGFRTYEQYF.

In DNA, the CDR3 is TGTGCCAGCTCACCTGACATAACTAACACCGGGGAGCTGTTTTTT. Its translation: CASSPDITNTGELFF. The rearrangement uses TRBV18 and TRBJ2-2; D gene uncertain. CDR3 length equals 15 residues. V gave up 3 bases and J gave up 2 bases, with 10 bases separating them. Germline V lookup: CDR1 KGHSH, CDR2 LQKENI.

The chain uses TRBV6-5 and TRBJ2-1; 11 nucleotides line up with TRBD2. Germline assignment: CDR1 MNHEY and CDR2 SVGAGI. The CDR3 length is 15 residues. J was trimmed by 8 bases and V by 1 base; bases with no gene match: 4. DNA of the CDR3: TGTGCCAGCAGTTACTTTAGCGGGGGGGCTGATGAGCAGTTCTTC. Protein product: CASSYFSGGADEQFF.

The chain combines TRBV5-5 with TRBJ2-7; D call uncertain. V was shortened by 0 bases and J by 2 bases, with 9 bases between the two germline ends. CDR1 SGHKS and CDR2 YYEKEE come from the germline V gene (reference sequence). The CDR3 consists of 14 residues. CDR3 nucleotides: TGTGCCAGCAGCTTGGGTCCAGCGCCCTACGAGCAGTACTTC. Protein sequence: CASSLGPAPYEQYF.

The J gene is TRBJ2-7, the V gene TRBV18; 12 positions match TRBD2. The CDR3 loop spans 15 amino acids. Germline CDR1 and CDR2: KGHSH and LQKENI. V lost 5 bases and J lost 2; bases outside the gene matches: 4. CDR3: CASSVRLAGAYEQYF. Written as DNA, the CDR3 is TGTGCCAGCTCAGTGCGACTAGCGGGGGCCTACGAGCAGTACTTC.

The chain has TRBV15 and TRBJ2-3; tentative D call: TRBD2 (6 bases). V gave up 1 base and J gave up 0 bases, with 11 bases separating them. The CDR3 spans 16 residues. Germline values: CDR1 LNHNV, CDR2 YYDKDF (reference sequence). CDR3 DNA: TGTGCCACCAGCAGAGCCAGCGGGCCGAGCACAGATACGCAGTATTTT. Protein product: CATSRASGPSTDTQYF.

V is TRBV3-1 (or the pseudogene TRBV3-2) and J is TRBJ1-2, with TRBD1 matching 9 bases. Germline CDR1 is LGHDT and CDR2 is YNNKEL (reference sequence). Trimming removed 0 bases from V and 4 bases from J; junction bases left unmatched: 3. The CDR3 length is 15 residues. In nucleotides, the CDR3 is TGTGCCAGCAGCCAAGATAGGGACAGGGCCTATGGCTACACCTTC. The encoded protein is CASSQDRDRAYGYTF.

This chain joins TRBV29-1 and TRBJ1-4; a possible D gene is TRBD1 (5 bases). CDR1 and CDR2 (germline): SQVTM, ANQGSEA. This CDR3 region has 15 residues. Trimming removed 5 bases from V and 5 bases from J, with 18 bases in between. The CDR3 loop reads CSVRPQGAGNEKLFF. The CDR3 coding sequence is TGCAGCGTTCGCCCCCAGGGCGCGGGGAATGAAAAACTGTTTTTT.

The chain links TRBV11-2 to TRBJ1-1; no clear D. V lost 0 bases to trimming and J lost 3 bases, with 11 bases between them. CDR1 SGHAT and CDR2 FQNNGV come from the germline V gene. This CDR3 is 15 amino acids long. CDR3 sequence reads: CASSLDVGVYTEAFF. CDR3 bases: TGTGCCAGCAGCTTAGATGTCGGGGTGTACACTGAAGCTTTCTTT.

This clone was seen a handful of times. The genes are TRBV9 and TRBJ2-2, with no clear D. The CDR3 totals 13 residues. Germline V lookup: CDR1 SGDLS, CDR2 YYNGEE. The ends were cut back, 0 bases at V and 5 bases at J, with 5 bases in the middle. CDR3 coding DNA: TGTGCCAGCAGCGTAGTCGCGACCGGGGAGCTGTTTTTT. Protein: CASSVVATGELFF.

This chain uses TRBV6-1 with TRBJ1-2; 7 bases map to TRBD1. Trimming cost V 3 bases and J 3 bases; bases outside gene matches: 16. Germline assignment: CDR1 MNHNS and CDR2 SASEGT. This CDR3 is built from 18 residues. The CDR3 DNA follows: TGTGCCAGCAGTGACCAAACCAAGGGGGCGCGAGTGGACTATGGCTACACCTTC. It is translated as CASSDQTKGARVDYGYTF.

This clone has a single count. The rearrangement links TRBV7-6 to TRBJ1-5; 8 nucleotides agree with TRBD1. V trimming: 5 bases; J trimming: 5 bases; junction bases outside the gene matches: 11. Germline lookup yields CDR1 SGHVS and CDR2 FNYEAQ. The length of the CDR3 is 16 residues. The chain's CDR3 is CASSIHRDRTDQPQHF. DNA of the CDR3: TGTGCCAGCAGCATTCACCGGGACAGGACCGATCAGCCCCAGCATTTT. Variable domain in full (rest from reference TRBV7-6 and TRBJ1-5): GAGVSQSPRYKVTKRGQDVALRCDPISGHVSLYWYRQALGQGPEFLTYFNYEAQQDKSGLPNDRFSAERPEGSISTLTIQRTEQRDSAMYRCASSIHRDRTDQPQHFGDGTRLSIL.

The V gene is TRBV3-1 (or the pseudogene TRBV3-2), the J gene TRBJ2-1, with 7 nucleotides matching TRBD1. The CDR3 contains 15 residues. J was trimmed by 4 bases and V by 6 bases; bases with no gene match: 9. The germline CDR1 and CDR2 sequences are LGHDT and YNNKEL (reference sequence). The CDR3 spells CASRPRTGDYNEQFF. The CDR3 DNA is TGTGCCAGCAGACCTAGGACAGGTGATTACAATGAGCAGTTCTTC.

The chain employs TRBV19 and TRBJ2-2, with D tentatively TRBD1 (5 bases). This CDR3 contains 13 residues. Trimming pared 9 bases from V and 5 bases from J, leaving 13 bases between. In germline, CDR1 is LNHDA, CDR2 SQIVND (reference sequence). The CDR3 coding sequence is TGTGCCAGCCTTAGGGGTGCTACCGGGGAGCTGTTTTTT. The encoded protein is CASLRGATGELFF.

V and J are TRBV5-1 and TRBJ1-4; possibly TRBD1 for D (5 bases). The CDR3 contains 14 residues. Germline V gene lookup returns CDR1 SGHRS and CDR2 YFSETQ. The ends were cut back, 4 bases at V and 5 bases at J, with 12 bases in the middle. CDR3 protein: CASSETVPNEKLFF. CDR3 in DNA: TGCGCCAGCAGCGAGACAGTGCCAAATGAAAAACTGTTTTTT.

This chain joins TRBV5-8 and TRBJ2-3, with D possibly TRBD1 on 7 matching bases. Trimming removed 1 base at V and 4 bases at J, with 16 bases between. Germline-derived CDR1 and CDR2 are SGHTS and YDEGEE. The CDR3 runs 16 residues. The CDR3 DNA is TGTGCCAGCAGCTTGCGTCTAGGAGGGGGCGCAGATACGCAGTATTTT. It translates to CASSLRLGGGADTQYF. Full variable domain (rest looked up from reference TRBV5-8 and TRBJ2-3): EAGVTQSPTHLIKTRGQQATLRCSPISGHTSVYWYQQALGLGLQFLLWYDEGEERNRGNFPPRFSGRQFPNYSSELNVNALELEDSALYLCASSLRLGGGADTQYFGPGTRLTVL.

Here the CDR3 reads CASSISRSQETQYF. The DNA for the CDR3 is TGTGCCAGTAGTATATCCCGGTCCCAAGAGACCCAGTACTTC. The chain carries TRBV19 and TRBJ2-5; D is unclear. Germline-derived CDR1 and CDR2 are LNHDA and SQIVND (reference sequence). The CDR3 loop spans 14 amino acids. The V and J ends lost 2 bases and 1 base respectively, with 8 bases between them.

This clone was observed once. The rearrangement uses TRBV30 and TRBJ1-1; 7 bases map to TRBD1. The V gene end was trimmed by 5 bases and the J gene end by 3 bases; junction bases not matched to a gene: 3. This CDR3 is 12 amino acids long. CDR1 and CDR2 from the germline V gene are GTSNPN and SVGIG (reference sequence). Written as DNA, the CDR3 is TGTGCCTGGGGAGGGACAGACACTGAAGCTTTCTTT. It specifies CAWGGTDTEAFF. The variable domain in full, with the rest retrieved from reference TRBV30 and TRBJ1-1, is SQTIHQWPATLVQPVGSPLSLECTVEGTSNPNLYWYRQAAGRGLQLLFYSVGIGQISSEVPQNLSASRPQDRQFILSSKKLLLSDSGFYLCAWGGTDTEAFFGQGTRLTVV.

The chain is built from TRBV11-3 and TRBJ1-1, with D possibly matching TRBD1 (6 bases). From germline, CDR1 is SGHNT and CDR2 YENEEA. The CDR3 contains 14 residues. Trimming removed 5 bases from V and 1 base from J, with 11 bases in between. The CDR3 region is CASSPTGPNTEAFF. The CDR3 DNA reads TGTGCCAGCAGCCCCACAGGGCCGAACACTGAAGCTTTCTTT.

The chain uses TRBV6-2 or TRBV6-3 and TRBJ2-1; D ambiguous. Deletions cut 5 bases from V and 5 bases from J, with 10 bases between. The CDR3 covers 13 residues. Germline assignment: CDR1 MNHEY and CDR2 SVGEGT. As DNA, the CDR3 is TGTGCCAGCAGTCCCAGACAACACAATGAGCAGTTCTTC. As protein: CASSPRQHNEQFF.

The chain couples TRBV4-3 to TRBJ2-2; D uncertain. Looked up from germline, CDR1 is LGHNA and CDR2 is YSLEER. The ends were cut back, 1 base at V and 0 bases at J, with 12 bases in the middle. The CDR3 length is 17 residues. In DNA form, the CDR3 reads TGCGCCAGCAGCCAAGGTGCTAGAGCTTCGAACACCGGGGAGCTGTTTTTT. It translates to CASSQGARASNTGELFF.